The clone carrying this T cell receptor (beta chain) has only one observation. Its antigen is not known. These data come from a study of PD-1 blockade in classical Hodgkin lymphoma. Study results and caveats: Repertoire differences lack defined causes, possibly disease activity or prior therapy. Initiation of nivolumab under 1 year after ASCT led to exclusion of patients. Complete responders' diversity at baseline resembled that of newly diagnosed patients.

The assay was immunoSEQ multiplex PCR, and TCRdb's table has in-frame clones only and misses some. The data contain some 2,400 clones, 65% to 90% of them seen just once; the ten biggest clones take up around 1.5%. All patients relapsed after autologous stem cell transplantation, and brentuximab vedotin exposure varied. Negative selection with magnetic separation was used to purify CD4+ T cells from thawed PBMCs. Germline trimming cut 2 bases from V and 12 bases from J; bases unmatched to any gene: 1. The CDR3 consists of 12 residues. CDR1 and CDR2 from the germline V gene are MNHNY and SVGAGI (reference sequence).

The chain uses TRBV6-6 and TRBJ2-1; TRBD2 aligns across 10 bases. The sequencing here drew on CD4+ T cells from blood, taken at baseline. This sequence originates from a human donor with classical Hodgkin lymphoma. In DNA form, the CDR3 reads TGTGCCAGCAGTTACGGACTAGCGGTGCAGTTCTTC. It specifies CASSYGLAVQFF.